This T cell receptor beta chain was recorded in a study of CD8 T cells in Susac syndrome (dated by TCRdb to the late 2010s). Notes on the research overall: Whether CD8+ T cell activation and differentiation in Susac syndrome was antigen driven was tested using repertoire sequencing.

What the authors observed across the whole study: The number of individuals in the TCR sequencing and HLA analysis was acknowledged as relatively small.

Points on this clonotype: Its antigen target is currently unknown. Nothing much larger sits one base from this clone, and base qualities are not available.

The junction carries 18 bases between V and J, which are trimmed by 4 bases and 8 bases respectively. CDR1 and CDR2, per the germline V gene (reference sequence), are GTSNPN and SVGIG. The CDR3 runs 14 residues from the cysteine to the phenylalanine. Just CDR3 DNA is preserved here, 42 bases in frame from base 1. High-throughput TCR beta sequencing profiled peripheral blood CD8+ and CD4+ T cells from healthy donors, Susac syndrome patients and multiple sclerosis patients. The multiple sclerosis controls were treatment-naive patients who had stable or active relapsing-remitting disease and met the revised McDonald criteria. Bulk CD8+ and CD4+ T cells were purified by magnetic negative isolation, whereas CD8+ TEMRA cells were enriched by FACS. Blood was collected in EDTA tubes and processed within 24 hours, with PBMCs isolated through density gradient centrifugation. PBMCs intended for TCR sequencing were cryopreserved in liquid nitrogen and thawed later in a water bath at 37 degrees C. A purity of at least 90% was achieved for sorted or isolated CD4+, CD8+ and CD8+ TEMRA cells.

RNA was extracted using the RNeasy kit, and roughly 0.45 to 1 microgram was reverse transcribed with random hexamers. TCR beta CDR3 regions were amplified with the immunoSEQ multiplex PCR assay covering 54 Vbeta and 13 Jbeta segments. Bias from PCR amplification was corrected by using a synthetic template baseline for primer optimization and for computational correction. In the authors' own workflow: Only productive sequences were kept, with reads annotated to V, D and J genes according to IMGT and analyzed in immunoSEQ Analyzer. To calculate clonality, Shannon entropy was normalized by log2 of the number of productive unique sequences and then subtracted from one. For each patient and control, public and private clones were evaluated within the 100 most prevalent clones. Susac-specific clones were defined as absent from healthy and MS cohorts, about 1,100 published viral clones and other ImmuneACCESS disease sequences. TCRdb applied fastp at Q25 and MiXCR to the public reads, then kept only in-frame beta chains. Here each entry gathers all rows of one CDR3 protein and keeps the most common genes and DNA. TCRdb's processing, not the authors' own work, is the source of the V and J calls. The sample table shows 150,000 to 200,000 distinct CDR3 sequences, and approximately 93% are seen once. In total, the top ten clones hold about 0.1% of the sample.

The chain is made from TRBV30 and TRBJ2-1, with a tentative D gene TRBD1 over 5 matching bases. The sample was CD4+ T cells from PBMCs. The clonotype comes from a human donor with multiple sclerosis. The sequenced DNA: TGTGCCTGGAAGATTGGGGCCTGGGTCGATGAGCAGTTCTTC. This gives the protein CAWKIGAWVDEQFF.